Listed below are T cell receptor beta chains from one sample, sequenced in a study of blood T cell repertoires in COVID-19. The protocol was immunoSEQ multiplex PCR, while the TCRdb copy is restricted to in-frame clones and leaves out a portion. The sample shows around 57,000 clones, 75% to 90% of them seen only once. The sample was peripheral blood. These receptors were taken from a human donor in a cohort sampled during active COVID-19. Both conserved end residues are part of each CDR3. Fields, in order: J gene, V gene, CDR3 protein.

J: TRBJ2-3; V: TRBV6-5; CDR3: CASRPGPEADTQYF
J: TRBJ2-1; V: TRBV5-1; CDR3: CASGRTSGHNEQFF
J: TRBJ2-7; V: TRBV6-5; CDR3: CASTRSGQLPEQYF
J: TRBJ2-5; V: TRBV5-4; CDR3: CASSLTGQKKETQYF
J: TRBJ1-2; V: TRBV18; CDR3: CASSPQRVNYGYTF
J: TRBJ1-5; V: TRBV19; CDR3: CASSIGRWDQPQHF
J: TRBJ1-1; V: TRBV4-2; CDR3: CASSLTQGANTEAFF
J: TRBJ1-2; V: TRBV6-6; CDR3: CASRWTGGDYGYTF
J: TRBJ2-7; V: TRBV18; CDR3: CASSSTGATYEQYF
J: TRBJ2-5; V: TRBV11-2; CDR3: CASSPRASGETQYF
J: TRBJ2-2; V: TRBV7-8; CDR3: CASSPWGGNTGELFF
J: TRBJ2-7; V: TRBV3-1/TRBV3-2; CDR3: CASSLGQGTYEQYF
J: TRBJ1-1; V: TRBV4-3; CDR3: CASSQEYSGNTEAFF
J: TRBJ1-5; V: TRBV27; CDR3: CASSGGTSNQPQHF
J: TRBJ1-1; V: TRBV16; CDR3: CASRPRQGWRNTEAFF
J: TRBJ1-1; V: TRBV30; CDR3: CAWSPYVQGAPTEAFF
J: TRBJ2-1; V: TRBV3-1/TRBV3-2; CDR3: CASSQSGLALSYNEQFF
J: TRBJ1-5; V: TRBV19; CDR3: CASSVRNSNQPQHF
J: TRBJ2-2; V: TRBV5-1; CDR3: CASSLEGTSNTGELFF
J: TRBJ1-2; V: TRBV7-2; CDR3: CASSLQAQGLDGYTF
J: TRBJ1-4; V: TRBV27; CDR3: CASSRDSWQKLFF
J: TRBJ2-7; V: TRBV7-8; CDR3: CASSPLYEQYF
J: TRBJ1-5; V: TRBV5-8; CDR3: CASSLGAPYNQPQHF
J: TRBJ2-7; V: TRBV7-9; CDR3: CASSPSGRAPYEQYF
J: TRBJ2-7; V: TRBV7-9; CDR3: CASSQQGYGQYF